This T cell receptor beta chain appears in the sequencing data of a study of T cells in Graves' hyperthyroidism and ophthalmopathy. Study-wide context: Blood from the periphery was taken at initial diagnosis, before any treatment. Study-wide results and limits: Ophthalmopathy was identified by the model a median about 6 months ahead of onset.

There are many counts of this clonotype. Antigen specificity is unknown. From RNA transcripts, TCR beta CDR3 regions were amplified. HTBI primers were employed in a first-round RT-PCR of the TCR CDR3. TCRdb re-called the multiplex PCR reads through MiXCR, storing one row per CDR3 protein. The repertoire holds about 250,000 distinct CDR3 sequences, with more than 20% as singletons. Ophthalmopathy in the patients scored at least 3 on Clinical Activity Score and at least 4 on NOSPECS grade, lasting under 3 months. Patients showing uncontrolled infection, other autoimmune disease, pregnancy or lactation were ineligible. Germline CDR1 reads SGHVS; CDR2 reads FQNEAQ. V was trimmed by 1 base and J by 6 bases, leaving 10 bases between them. CDR3 length equals 13 residues.

The sample taken for sequencing was blood. This receptor was identified in a woman between 35 and 50 years old with Graves' ophthalmopathy. The chain links TRBV7-8 to TRBJ2-7, with D possibly being TRBD1 or TRBD2 (5 bases each). CDR3 sequence: CASSLGGMPEQYF. The CDR3 nucleotides are TGTGCCAGCAGCTTAGGGGGGATGCCCGAGCAGTACTTC.